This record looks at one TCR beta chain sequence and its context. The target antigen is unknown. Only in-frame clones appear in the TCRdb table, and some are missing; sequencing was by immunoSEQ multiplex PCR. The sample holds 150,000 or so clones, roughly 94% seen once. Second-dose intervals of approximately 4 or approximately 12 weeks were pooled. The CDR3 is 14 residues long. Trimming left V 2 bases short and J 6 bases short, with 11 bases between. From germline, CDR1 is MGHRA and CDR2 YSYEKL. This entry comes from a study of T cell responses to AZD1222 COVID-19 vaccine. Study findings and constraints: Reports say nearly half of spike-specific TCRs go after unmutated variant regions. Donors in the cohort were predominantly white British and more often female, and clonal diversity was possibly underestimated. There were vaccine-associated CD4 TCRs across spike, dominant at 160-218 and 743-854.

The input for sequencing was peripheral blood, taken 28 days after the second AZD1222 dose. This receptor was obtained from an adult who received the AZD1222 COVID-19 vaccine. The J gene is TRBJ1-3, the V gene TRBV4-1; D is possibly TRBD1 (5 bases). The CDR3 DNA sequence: TGCGCCAGCAGCCAACAGCAGGGAGAAAACACCATATATTTT. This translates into CASSQQQGENTIYF.